The present TCR beta chain was sequenced within a study of CD8+ T cells in alopecia areata. Overall study results and limits: Especially in alopecia totalis/universalis, lesional scalp showed greater clonality than normal scalp did. Whereas mice showed it more clearly, TCR sharing across patients was murkier, possibly because of HLA. Normal skin's resident alphabeta T cells are sequenced alongside lesional scalp T cells.

RNA extraction and reverse transcription yielded cDNA as sequencing template. This table comes from immunoSEQ multiplex PCR, and its TCRdb copy is limited to in-frame clones, with some not included. The sample holds about 110,000 clones, 59% seen once. Worth noting for this clone: Its antigen remains unidentified.

PBMCs, the starting material, were the source of sorted CD4+ and CD8+ T cells. Germline values: CDR1 MNHEY, CDR2 SVGAGI. Deletions cut 7 bases from V and 2 bases from J, with 14 bases between. This CDR3 comprises 14 residues. The V and J genes are TRBV6-5 and TRBJ2-5, with D possibly matching TRBD1 (5 bases). This TCR was sampled from a human donor in good health. Sequenced material: CD8+ T cells sorted from blood. CDR3 sequence: CASTKGQGQETQYF. DNA for the CDR3: TGTGCCAGCACCAAAGGCCAGGGTCAAGAGACCCAGTACTTC.